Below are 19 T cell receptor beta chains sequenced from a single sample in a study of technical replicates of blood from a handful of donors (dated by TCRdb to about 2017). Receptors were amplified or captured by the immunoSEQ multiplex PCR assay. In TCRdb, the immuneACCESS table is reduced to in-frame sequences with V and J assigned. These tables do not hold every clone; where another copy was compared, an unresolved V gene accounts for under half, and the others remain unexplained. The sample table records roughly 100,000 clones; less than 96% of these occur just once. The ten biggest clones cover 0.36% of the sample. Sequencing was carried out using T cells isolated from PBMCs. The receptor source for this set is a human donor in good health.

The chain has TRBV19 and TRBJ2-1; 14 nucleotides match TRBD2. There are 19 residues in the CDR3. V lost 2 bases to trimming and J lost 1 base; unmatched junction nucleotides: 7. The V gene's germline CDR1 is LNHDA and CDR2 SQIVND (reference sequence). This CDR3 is CASSIPGLAGVRSYNEQFF. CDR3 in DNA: TGTGCCAGTAGTATACCGGGACTAGCGGGAGTAAGGTCCTACAATGAGCAGTTCTTC. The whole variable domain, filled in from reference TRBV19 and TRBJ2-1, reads DGGITQSPKYLFRKEGQNVTLSCEQNLNHDAMYWYRQDPGQGLRLIYYSQIVNDFQKGDIAEGYSVSREKKESFPLTVTSAQKNPTAFYLCASSIPGLAGVRSYNEQFFGPGTRLTVL.

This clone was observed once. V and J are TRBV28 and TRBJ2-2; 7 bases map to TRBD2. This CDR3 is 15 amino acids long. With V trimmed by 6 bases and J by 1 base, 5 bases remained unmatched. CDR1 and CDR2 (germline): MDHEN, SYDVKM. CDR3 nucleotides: TGTGCCAGCAGGTTAGCGGGCTTGAACACCGGGGAGCTGTTTTTT. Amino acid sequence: CASRLAGLNTGELFF.

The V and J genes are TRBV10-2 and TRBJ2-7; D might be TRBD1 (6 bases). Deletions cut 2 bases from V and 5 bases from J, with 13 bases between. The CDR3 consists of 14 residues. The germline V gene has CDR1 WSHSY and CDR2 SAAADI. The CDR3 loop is CASSEVGGLDEQYF. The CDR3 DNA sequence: TGCGCCAGCAGTGAGGTTGGGGGCTTAGACGAGCAGTACTTC.

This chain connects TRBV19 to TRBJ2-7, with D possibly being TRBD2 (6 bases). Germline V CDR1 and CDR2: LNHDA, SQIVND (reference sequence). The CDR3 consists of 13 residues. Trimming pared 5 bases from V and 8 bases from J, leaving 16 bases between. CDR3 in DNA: TGTGCCAGTAGTGGGGGACTTTTGAAGAAGCAGTACTTC. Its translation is CASSGGLLKKQYF.

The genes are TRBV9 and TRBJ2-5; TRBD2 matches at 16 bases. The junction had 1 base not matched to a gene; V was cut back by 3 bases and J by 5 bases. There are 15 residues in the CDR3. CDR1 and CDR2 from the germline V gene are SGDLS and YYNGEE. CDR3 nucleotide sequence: TGTGCCAGCAGCGAGGGACTAGCGGGAGGGGAGACCCAGTACTTC. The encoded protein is CASSEGLAGGETQYF.

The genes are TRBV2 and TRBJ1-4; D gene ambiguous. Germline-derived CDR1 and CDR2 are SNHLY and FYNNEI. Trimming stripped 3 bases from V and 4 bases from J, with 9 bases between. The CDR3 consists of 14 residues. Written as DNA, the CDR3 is TGTGCCAGCAGTGACCCAGGATATAATGAAAAACTGTTTTTT. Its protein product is CASSDPGYNEKLFF.

In DNA, the CDR3 is TGCGCCAGCAGCTTGGACAGGGGGCAATACACCTTC. This encodes CASSLDRGQYTF. This chain uses TRBV5-1 with TRBJ1-2; 9 nucleotides line up with TRBD1. CDR1 SGHRS and CDR2 YFSETQ come from the germline V gene. With V trimmed by 0 bases and J by 11 bases, 2 bases remained unmatched. There are 12 residues in the CDR3.

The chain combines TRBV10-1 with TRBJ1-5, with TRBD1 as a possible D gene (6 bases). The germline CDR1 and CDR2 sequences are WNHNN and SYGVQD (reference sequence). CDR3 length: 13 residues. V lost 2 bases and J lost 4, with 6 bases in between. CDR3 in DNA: TGCGCCAGCAGTGAGACAGGGAATCAGCCCCAGCATTTT. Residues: CASSETGNQPQHF.

The CDR3 protein is CASSSTGGINEQFF. The CDR3 DNA reads as TGTGCCAGCAGTTCAACGGGGGGGATTAATGAGCAGTTCTTC. The chain has TRBV27 and TRBJ2-1; 8 bases fit TRBD2. CDR1 and CDR2 (germline): MNHEY, SMNVEV (reference sequence). Trimming at V came to 4 bases and at J to 7 bases, leaving 6 bases not matched to a gene. This CDR3 is 14 amino acids long.

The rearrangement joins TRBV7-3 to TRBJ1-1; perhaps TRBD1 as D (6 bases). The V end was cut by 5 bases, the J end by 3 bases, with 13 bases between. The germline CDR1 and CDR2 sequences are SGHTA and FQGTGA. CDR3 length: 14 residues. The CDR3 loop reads CASSLQGVDTEAFF. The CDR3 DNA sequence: TGTGCCAGCAGCCTACAGGGCGTCGACACTGAAGCTTTCTTT. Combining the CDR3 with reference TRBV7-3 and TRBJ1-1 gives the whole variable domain GAGVSQTPSNKVTEKGKYVELRCDPISGHTALYWYRQSLGQGPEFLIYFQGTGAADDSGLPNDRFFAVRPEGSVSTLKIQRTERGDSAVYLCASSLQGVDTEAFFGQGTRLTVV.

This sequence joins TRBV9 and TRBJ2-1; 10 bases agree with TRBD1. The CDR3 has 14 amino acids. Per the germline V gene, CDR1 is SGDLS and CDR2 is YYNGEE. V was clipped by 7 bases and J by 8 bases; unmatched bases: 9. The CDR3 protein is CASGPGQGIHEQFF. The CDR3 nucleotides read TGTGCCAGCGGCCCGGGACAGGGGATACATGAGCAGTTCTTC.

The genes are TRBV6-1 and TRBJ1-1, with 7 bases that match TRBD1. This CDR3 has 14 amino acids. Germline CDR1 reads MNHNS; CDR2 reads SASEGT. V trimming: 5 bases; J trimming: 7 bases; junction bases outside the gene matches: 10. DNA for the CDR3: TGTGCCAGCAGTCTACCATACAGGACAGGTGAAGCTTTCTTT. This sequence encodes CASSLPYRTGEAFF.

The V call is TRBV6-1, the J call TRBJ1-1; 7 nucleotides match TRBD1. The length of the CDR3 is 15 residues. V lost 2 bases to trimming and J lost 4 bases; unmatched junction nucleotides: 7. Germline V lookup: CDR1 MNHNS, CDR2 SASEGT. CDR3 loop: CASSELVRGPTEAFF. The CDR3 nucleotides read TGTGCCAGCAGTGAATTAGTTAGGGGGCCCACTGAAGCTTTCTTT.

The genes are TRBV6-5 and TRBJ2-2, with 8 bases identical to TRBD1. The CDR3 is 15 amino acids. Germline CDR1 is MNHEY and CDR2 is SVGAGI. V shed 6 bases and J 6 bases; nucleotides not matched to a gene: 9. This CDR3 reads CASRRSQGAPGELFF. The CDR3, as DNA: TGTGCCAGCAGACGGAGTCAGGGGGCGCCCGGGGAGCTGTTTTTT.

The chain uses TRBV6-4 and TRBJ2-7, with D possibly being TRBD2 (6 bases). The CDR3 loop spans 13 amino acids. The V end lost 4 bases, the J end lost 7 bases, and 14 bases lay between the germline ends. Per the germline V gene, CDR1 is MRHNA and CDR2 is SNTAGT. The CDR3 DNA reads TGTGCCAGCAGTGCACTAGCATCGGGTGAGCAGTACTTC. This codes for CASSALASGEQYF.

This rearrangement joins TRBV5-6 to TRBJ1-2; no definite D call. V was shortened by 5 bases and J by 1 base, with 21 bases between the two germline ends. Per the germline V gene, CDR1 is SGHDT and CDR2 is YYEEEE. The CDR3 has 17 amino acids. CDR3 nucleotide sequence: TGTGCCAGCAGAACCGGGCCCCTCATGGGGAGTAACTATGGCTACACCTTC. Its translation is CASRTGPLMGSNYGYTF.

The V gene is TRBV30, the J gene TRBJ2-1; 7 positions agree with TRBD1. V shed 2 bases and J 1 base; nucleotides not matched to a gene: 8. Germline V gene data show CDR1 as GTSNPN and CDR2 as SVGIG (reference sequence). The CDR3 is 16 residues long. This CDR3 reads CAWSPPGQKSYNEQFF. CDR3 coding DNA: TGTGCCTGGAGTCCACCGGGACAGAAATCCTACAATGAGCAGTTCTTC.

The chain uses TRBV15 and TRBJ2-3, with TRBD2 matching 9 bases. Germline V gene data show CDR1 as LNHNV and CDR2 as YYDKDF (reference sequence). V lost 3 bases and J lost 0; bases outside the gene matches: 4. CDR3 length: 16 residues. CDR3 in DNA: TGTGCCACCAGCAGGGGACTAGCCCAGAGCACAGATACGCAGTATTTT. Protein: CATSRGLAQSTDTQYF.

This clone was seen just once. In DNA form, the CDR3 reads TGTGCCAGCAGCTTAAATTTGGGCGGGGTCGCTGAACTCACCTTC. Translating it yields CASSLNLGGVAELTF. V is TRBV7-3 and J is TRBJ1-2; D ambiguous. Germline V gene lookup returns CDR1 SGHTA and CDR2 FQGTGA. V was trimmed by 1 base and J by 13 bases, leaving 22 bases between them. The CDR3 is 15 residues long.